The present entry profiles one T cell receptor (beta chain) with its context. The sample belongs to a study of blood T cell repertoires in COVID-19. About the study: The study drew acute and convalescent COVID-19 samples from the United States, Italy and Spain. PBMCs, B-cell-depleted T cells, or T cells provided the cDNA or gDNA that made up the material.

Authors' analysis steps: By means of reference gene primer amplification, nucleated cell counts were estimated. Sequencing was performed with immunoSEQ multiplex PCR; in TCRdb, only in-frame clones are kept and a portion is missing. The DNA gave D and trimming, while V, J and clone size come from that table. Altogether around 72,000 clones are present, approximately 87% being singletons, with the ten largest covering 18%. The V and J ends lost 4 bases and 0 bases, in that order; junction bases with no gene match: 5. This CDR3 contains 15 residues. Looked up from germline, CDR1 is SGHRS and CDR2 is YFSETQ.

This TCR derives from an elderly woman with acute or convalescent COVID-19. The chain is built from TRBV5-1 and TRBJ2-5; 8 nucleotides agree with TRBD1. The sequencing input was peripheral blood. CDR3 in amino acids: CASSIGQGYQETQYF. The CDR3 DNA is TGCGCCAGCAGCATCGGACAGGGATACCAAGAGACCCAGTACTTC. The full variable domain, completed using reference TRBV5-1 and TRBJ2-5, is KAGVTQTPRYLIKTRGQQVTLSCSPISGHRSVSWYQQTPGQGLQFLFEYFSETQRNKGNFPGRFSGRQFSNSRSEMNVSTLELGDSALYLCASSIGQGYQETQYFGPGTRLLVL.